This T cell receptor (beta chain) was sequenced in a study of blood T cell repertoires in COVID-19. Study-level information: Acute-phase and convalescent COVID-19 samples originated in the United States, Italy and Spain.

This clone was counted a few times. The assay was immunoSEQ multiplex PCR, and TCRdb's table has in-frame clones only and misses some. The sample lists roughly 240,000 clones, approximately 90% occurring once. The participants were between roughly 18 and 90 years old and came from under 25 US areas. In germline, CDR1 is MNHEY, CDR2 SVGEGT. The V and J ends lost 2 bases and 5 bases, in that order; junction bases with no gene match: 8. CDR3 length: 15 amino acids. The V call is TRBV6-2 or TRBV6-3, the J call TRBJ1-2; 7 nucleotides line up with TRBD1. Sequencing input: PBMCs or T cells enriched from blood (not recorded which). The TCR sequence derives from a woman aged 40 to 50 with acute COVID-19. Here the CDR3 reads CASSYGDRVPYGYTF. Here the CDR3 DNA reads TGTGCCAGCAGTTACGGTGACAGGGTTCCGTATGGCTACACCTTC.